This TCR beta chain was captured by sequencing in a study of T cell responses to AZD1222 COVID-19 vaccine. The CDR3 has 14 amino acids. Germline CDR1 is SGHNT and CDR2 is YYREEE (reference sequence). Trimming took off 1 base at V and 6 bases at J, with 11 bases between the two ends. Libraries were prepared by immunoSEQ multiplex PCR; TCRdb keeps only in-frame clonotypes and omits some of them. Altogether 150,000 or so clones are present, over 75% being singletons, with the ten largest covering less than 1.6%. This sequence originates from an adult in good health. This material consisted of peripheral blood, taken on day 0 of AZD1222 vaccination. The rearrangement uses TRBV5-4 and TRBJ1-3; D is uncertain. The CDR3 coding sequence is TGTGCCAGCAGCTTGTTAGCCCAGAAAAACACCATATATTTT. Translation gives CASSLLAQKNTIYF. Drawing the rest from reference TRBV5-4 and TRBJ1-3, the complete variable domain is ETGVTQSPTHLIKTRGQQVTLRCSSQSGHNTVSWYQQALGQGPQFIFQYYREEENGRGNFPPRFSGLQFPNYSSELNVNALELDDSALYLCASSLLAQKNTIYFGEGSWLTVV.